The source of this TCR beta chain is a study of T-cell memory formation after mild COVID-19. Study in general: TCR clusters largely stayed donor specific.

As to this clonotype: The antigen remains unidentified.

MiXCR was run by TCRdb on the 5' RACE reads, yielding one entry per CDR3 protein. The profile covers some 130,000 distinct CDR3 sequences, with roughly 15% appearing a single time and about 15% taken by the ten largest. The V end lost 6 bases, the J end lost 7 bases, and 21 bases lay between the germline ends. CDR3 length: 15 residues. Whole-study findings and limits: While clones contracting from day 15 to 85 were balanced between CD4 and CD8, later expanders leaned CD4+. Mainly in CM and EM were contracting CD4+ clones; CD8+ were in EMRA.

The sequenced sample consisted of PBMCs or a T cell subset sorted from them (not recorded which). The chain couples TRBV12-3 or TRBV12-4 to TRBJ1-2; D remains ambiguous. This receptor was obtained from an adult woman who had mild COVID-19 (a few samples of this study predate the infection). Cell type and time point are not known. This CDR3 is CASSQPGLAKSGYTF. The CDR3 nucleotides are TGTGCCAGCAGCCAACCGGGCCTAGCAAAAAGTGGCTACACCTTC.